This note documents a single T cell receptor beta chain sequence. Antigen: not known. From germline, CDR1 is LGHNA and CDR2 YSLEER. Trimming pared 1 base from V and 2 bases from J, leaving 11 bases between. The CDR3 covers 15 residues. The data were taken from a study of shared clonotypes between healthy human individuals. Study-level points and caveats: Memory subsets generally showed lower estimated richness than naive subsets. Sharing across several donors was seen in about 5% of naive CD4 clonotypes.

Method: immunoSEQ multiplex PCR; TCRdb's copy keeps in-frame clones and lacks some. The repertoire holds more than 900,000 clones, approximately 78% seen once, with more than 0.55% in the top ten. All donors were healthy HIV-negative adults lacking recent acute infections or vaccinations. This TCR was sampled from a man younger than 35 in good health. Some clones in this sample may be carry-over from other donors' samples. The source material was memory CD4+ T cells from PBMCs. Subset denoted: CD45RA-negative fraction. This chain joins TRBV4-3 and TRBJ1-1, with no clear D. CDR3 residues: CASSQVAGLNTEAFF. The CDR3 coding sequence is TGCGCCAGCAGCCAAGTGGCTGGGCTAAACACTGAAGCTTTCTTT.